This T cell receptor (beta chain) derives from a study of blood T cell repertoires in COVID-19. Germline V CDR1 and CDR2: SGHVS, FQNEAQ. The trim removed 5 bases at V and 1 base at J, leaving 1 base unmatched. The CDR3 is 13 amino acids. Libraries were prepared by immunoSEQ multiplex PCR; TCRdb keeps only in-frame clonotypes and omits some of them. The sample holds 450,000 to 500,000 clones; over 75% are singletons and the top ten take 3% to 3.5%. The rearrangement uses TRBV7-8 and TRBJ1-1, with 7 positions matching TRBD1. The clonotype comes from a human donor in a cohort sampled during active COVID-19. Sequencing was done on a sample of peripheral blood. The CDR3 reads CASSRTGNTEAFF. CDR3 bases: TGTGCCAGCAGCCGGACAGGGAACACTGAAGCTTTCTTT. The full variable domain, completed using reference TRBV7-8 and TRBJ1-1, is GAGVSQSPRYKVAKRGQDVALRCDPISGHVSLFWYQQALGQGPEFLTYFQNEAQLDKSGLPSDRFFAERPEGSVSTLKIQRTQQEDSAVYLCASSRTGNTEAFFGQGTRLTVV.